Only one count was recorded for the clone carrying this T cell receptor beta chain. The CDR3 spans 18 residues. Germline CDR1 WNHNN, CDR2 SYGVQD (reference sequence). The V gene end was trimmed by 3 bases and the J gene end by 5 bases; junction bases not matched to a gene: 11. This sample is drawn from a study of blood T cell repertoires in COVID-19. Clones were read by immunoSEQ multiplex PCR, and TCRdb kept only the in-frame ones, dropping some. Here the sample spans about 300,000 clones, 89% being singletons. The sample comprised PBMCs or T cells enriched from blood (not recorded which). The J gene is TRBJ2-1, the V gene TRBV10-1, with TRBD2 identical over 12 bases. This clonotype was sampled from a woman aged 40 to 50 who had recovered from COVID-19. Here the CDR3 reads CASSEASGRAPWNNEQFF. The CDR3 DNA reads as TGCGCCAGCAGTGAAGCTAGCGGGAGGGCCCCCTGGAACAATGAGCAGTTCTTC.